This T cell receptor (beta chain) is from a study of blood T cell repertoires in COVID-19. Overall study: Donors in the United States, Italy and Spain gave samples during acute or convalescent COVID-19. PBMCs, B-cell-depleted T cells, or T cells were the source of the cDNA or gDNA that made up the material.

The germline V gene has CDR1 LGHDT and CDR2 YNNKEL (reference sequence). The CDR3 totals 15 residues. V lost 3 bases to trimming and J lost 0 bases; unmatched junction nucleotides: 3. Authors' analysis steps: Quantification of nucleated cells was approximated via reference gene primer amplification. Generated by immunoSEQ multiplex PCR, the TCRdb table keeps only in-frame clones and is missing some. V, J and clone size are those of that table, while D and trimming were read from the DNA. The sample holds 75,000 to 85,000 clones, less than 90% seen once. V and J are TRBV3-1 (or the pseudogene TRBV3-2) and TRBJ2-3; 7 bases are a match to TRBD1. This TCR derives from a human donor in a cohort sampled during active COVID-19. The specimen was peripheral blood. The CDR3 sequence is CASSQGQLSTDTQYF. DNA for the CDR3: TGTGCCAGCAGCCAGGGACAGTTAAGCACAGATACGCAGTATTTT.